One sample yielded the 3 T cell receptor beta chains listed below, sequenced in a study of siplizumab effects on memory and regulatory T cells (dated by TCRdb to between 2017 and 2020). Library generation was performed with the immunoSEQ multiplex PCR assay. The immuneACCESS repertoire file appears here via TCRdb, limited to in-frame rearrangements. These files lack a portion of the clones; in checked studies, under half of the deficit traces to unresolved V genes, and the cause of the others is not known. The sample data list 99,000 or so clones, and over 90% of these were observed just once. Jointly, the top ten make up about 0.62% of the sample. Sequenced sample: Tregs sorted from blood. These receptors all come from a human donor in good health.

The rearrangement joins TRBV5-1 to TRBJ1-2; the D gene is possibly TRBD1 (5 bases). The CDR3 has 13 amino acids. Germline V CDR1 and CDR2: SGHRS, YFSETQ. Trimming removed 4 bases from V and 5 bases from J, with 12 bases in between. The CDR3 bases are TGCGCCAGCAGCCTAGACAGCGAATATGGCTACACCTTC. It translates to CASSLDSEYGYTF.

The chain links TRBV6-5 to TRBJ1-2; the D is unclear. The CDR3 consists of 15 residues. Trimming stripped 0 bases from V and 0 bases from J, with 8 bases between. Germline CDR1 is MNHEY and CDR2 is SVGAGI. The CDR3 DNA is TGTGCCAGCAGTTACTCGAGGAGGGCTAACTATGGCTACACCTTC. Its translation: CASSYSRRANYGYTF.

This chain links TRBV6-9 with TRBJ1-1; D possibly corresponds to TRBD1 (6 bases). Trimming removed 7 bases from V and 0 bases from J, with 21 bases in between. The CDR3 sequence is 17 residues long. CDR1 MNHGY and CDR2 SVAAGI come from the germline V gene. The DNA of the CDR3 is TGTGCCAGCACCCTCATTACTGGGGGGGCGTTGAACACTGAAGCTTTCTTT. It yields the protein CASTLITGGALNTEAFF.